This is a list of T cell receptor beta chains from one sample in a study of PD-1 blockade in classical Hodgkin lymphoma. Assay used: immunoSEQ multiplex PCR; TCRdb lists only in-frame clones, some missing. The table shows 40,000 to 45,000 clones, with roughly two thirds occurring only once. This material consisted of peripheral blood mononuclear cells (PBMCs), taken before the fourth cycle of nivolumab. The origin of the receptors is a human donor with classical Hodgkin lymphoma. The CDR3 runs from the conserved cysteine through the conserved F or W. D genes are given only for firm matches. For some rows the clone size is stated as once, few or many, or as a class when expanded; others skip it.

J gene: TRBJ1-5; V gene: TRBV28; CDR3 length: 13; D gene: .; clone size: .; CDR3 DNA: TGTGCCTTTTCCGGGGGTAGCAATCAGCCCCAGCATTTT; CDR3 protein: CAFSGGSNQPQHF
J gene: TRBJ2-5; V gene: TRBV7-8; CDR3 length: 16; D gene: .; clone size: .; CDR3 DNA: TGTGCCAGCAGCTTACGGGACTCCGCCTTCCAAGAGACCCAGTACTTC; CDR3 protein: CASSLRDSAFQETQYF
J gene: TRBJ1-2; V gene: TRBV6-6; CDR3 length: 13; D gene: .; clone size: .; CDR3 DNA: TGTGCCAGCAGTTACCTTGGCGGGTATGGCTACACCTTC; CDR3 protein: CASSYLGGYGYTF
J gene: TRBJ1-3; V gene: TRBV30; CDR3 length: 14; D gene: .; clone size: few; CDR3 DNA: TGTGCCTGGAGTGTATCAGGGTTTATGGACACCATATATTTT; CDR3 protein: CAWSVSGFMDTIYF
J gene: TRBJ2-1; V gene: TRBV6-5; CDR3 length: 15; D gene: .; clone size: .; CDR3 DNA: TGTGCCAGCAGTTACGGTGACGGGCGATACAATGAGCAGTTCTTC; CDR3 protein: CASSYGDGRYNEQFF
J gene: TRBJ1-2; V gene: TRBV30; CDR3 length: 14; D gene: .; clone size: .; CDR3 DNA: TGTGCCGCCTCTGGCCAGGGCGAGGACTATGGCTACACCTTC; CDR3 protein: CAASGQGEDYGYTF
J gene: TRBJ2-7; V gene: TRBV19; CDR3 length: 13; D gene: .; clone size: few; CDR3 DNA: TGTGCCAGTAGTATCAGGCCCCTCTACGAGCAGTACTTC; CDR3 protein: CASSIRPLYEQYF
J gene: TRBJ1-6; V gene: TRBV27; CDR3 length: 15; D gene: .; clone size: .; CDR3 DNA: TGTGCCAGCAGTTTAACGAGCTCCTATAATTCACCCCTCCACTTT; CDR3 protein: CASSLTSSYNSPLHF
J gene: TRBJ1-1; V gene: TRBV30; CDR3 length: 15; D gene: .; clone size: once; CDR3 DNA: TGTGCCTGGAGCCTACTTAGGGACTCAGTGACTGAAGCTTTCTTT; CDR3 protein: CAWSLLRDSVTEAFF
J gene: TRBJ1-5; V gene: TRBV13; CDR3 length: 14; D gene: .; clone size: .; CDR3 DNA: TGTGCCAGCAGCTTTCGAGGTGGCAATCAGCCCCAGCATTTT; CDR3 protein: CASSFRGGNQPQHF
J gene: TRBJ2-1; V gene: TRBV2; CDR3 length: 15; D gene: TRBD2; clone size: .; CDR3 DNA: TGTGCCAGCACGCCGGGACCTGGACGGGGGGATGAGCAGTTCTTC; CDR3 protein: CASTPGPGRGDEQFF
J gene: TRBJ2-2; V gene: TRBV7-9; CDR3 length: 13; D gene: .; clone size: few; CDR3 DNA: TGTGCCAGCAGCTTAGCCCTGGGCGGGGAGCTGTTTTTT; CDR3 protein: CASSLALGGELFF
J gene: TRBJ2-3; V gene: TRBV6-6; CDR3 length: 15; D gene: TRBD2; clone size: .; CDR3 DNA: TGTGCCAGCAGACGACTAGCGGGGGGAGTGGATACGCAGTATTTT; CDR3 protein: CASRRLAGGVDTQYF
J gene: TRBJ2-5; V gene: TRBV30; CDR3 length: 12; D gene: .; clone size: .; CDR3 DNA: TGTGCCTGGAGTGTCGGGGGTACGGCCCAGTACTTC; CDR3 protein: CAWSVGGTAQYF
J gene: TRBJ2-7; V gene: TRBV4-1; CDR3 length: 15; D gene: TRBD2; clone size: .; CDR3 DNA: TGCGCCAGCAGCCAAGATCGTTTCTCGGGGGGCGAGCAGTACTTC; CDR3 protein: CASSQDRFSGGEQYF
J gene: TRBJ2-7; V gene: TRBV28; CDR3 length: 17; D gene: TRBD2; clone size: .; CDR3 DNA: TGTGCCAGCACCGACCTGGGGACTAGCGGGGCCCCCTACGAGCAGTACTTC; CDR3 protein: CASTDLGTSGAPYEQYF
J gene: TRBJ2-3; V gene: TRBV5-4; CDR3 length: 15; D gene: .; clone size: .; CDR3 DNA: TGTGCCAGCCGAGGGGACCCCGAATCCGCGGATACGCAGTATTTT; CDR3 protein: CASRGDPESADTQYF
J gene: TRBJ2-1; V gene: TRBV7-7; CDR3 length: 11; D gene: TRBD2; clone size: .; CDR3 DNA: TGTGCTAGCAGCATCGGGGGGGCCCTTATCTTC; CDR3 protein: CASSIGGALIF
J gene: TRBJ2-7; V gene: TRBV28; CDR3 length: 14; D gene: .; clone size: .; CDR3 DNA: TGTGCCAGCAGTTTAGCAGGGGACTCCTACGAGCAGTACTTC; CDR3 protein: CASSLAGDSYEQYF
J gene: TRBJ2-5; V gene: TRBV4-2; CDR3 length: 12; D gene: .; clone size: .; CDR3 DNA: TGTGCCAGCAGCACGGGGTTGGAGACCCAGTACTTC; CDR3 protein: CASSTGLETQYF
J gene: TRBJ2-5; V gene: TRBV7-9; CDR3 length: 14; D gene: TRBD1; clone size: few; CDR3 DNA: TGTGCCAGCAGCCCCGGACAGGGGCAAGAGACCCAGTACTTC; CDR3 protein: CASSPGQGQETQYF
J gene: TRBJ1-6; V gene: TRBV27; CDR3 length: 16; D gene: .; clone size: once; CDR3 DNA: TGTGCCAGCAGTTTAAAGGCGAGCTCCTATAATTCACCCCTCCACTTT; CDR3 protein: CASSLKASSYNSPLHF
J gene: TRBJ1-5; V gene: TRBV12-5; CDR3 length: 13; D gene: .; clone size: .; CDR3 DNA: TGTGCTAGTGGAGCGGGGCAGGGGCAGCCCCAGCATTTT; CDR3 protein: CASGAGQGQPQHF
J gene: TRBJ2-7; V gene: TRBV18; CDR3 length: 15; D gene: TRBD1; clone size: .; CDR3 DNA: TGTGCCAGCTCACCCCGGGACAGGGTCCTGAACGAGCAGTACTTC; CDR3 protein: CASSPRDRVLNEQYF
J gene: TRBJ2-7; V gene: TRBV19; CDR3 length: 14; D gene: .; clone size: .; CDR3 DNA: TGTGCCAGTAGTTCTCGGGACGTCGCCTACGAGCAGTACTTC; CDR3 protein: CASSSRDVAYEQYF
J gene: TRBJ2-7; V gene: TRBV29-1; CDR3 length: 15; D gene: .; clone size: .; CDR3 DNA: TGCAGCGTTGAAGATCAAGCCAGGGATCCCTACGAGCAGTACTTC; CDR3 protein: CSVEDQARDPYEQYF
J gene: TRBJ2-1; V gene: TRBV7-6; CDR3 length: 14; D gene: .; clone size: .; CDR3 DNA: TGTGCCAGCAGCTTAGCGGCGGGGTACAATGAGCAGTTCTTC; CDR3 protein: CASSLAAGYNEQFF
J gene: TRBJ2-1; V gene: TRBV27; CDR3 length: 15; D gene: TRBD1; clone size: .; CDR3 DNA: TGTGCCAGCAGTTTGAGACAGGGGGTGCATGGTGAGCAGTTCTTC; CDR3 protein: CASSLRQGVHGEQFF
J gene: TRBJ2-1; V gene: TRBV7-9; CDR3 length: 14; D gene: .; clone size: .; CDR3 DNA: TGTGCCAGCAGGAAGGGGGGGATCTACAATGAGCAGTTCTTC; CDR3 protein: CASRKGGIYNEQFF
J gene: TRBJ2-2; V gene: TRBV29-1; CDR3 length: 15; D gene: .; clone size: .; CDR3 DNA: TGCAGCGTCACCCCCCGTGGACAGCACACCGGGGAGCTGTTTTTT; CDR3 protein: CSVTPRGQHTGELFF
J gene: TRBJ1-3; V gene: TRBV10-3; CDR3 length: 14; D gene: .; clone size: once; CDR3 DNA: TGTGCCATCAGTGAGGGAGGGTTTGCTGGCACCATATATTTT; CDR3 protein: CAISEGGFAGTIYF
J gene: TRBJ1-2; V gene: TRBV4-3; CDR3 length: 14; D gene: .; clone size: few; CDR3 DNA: TGCGCCAGCAGCCCTAATAGGGAAAACTATGGCTACACCTTC; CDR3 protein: CASSPNRENYGYTF
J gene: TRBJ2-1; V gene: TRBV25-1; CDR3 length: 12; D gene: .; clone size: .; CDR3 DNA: TGTGCCAGCAGTGAATGGGGTAATGAGCAGTTCTTC; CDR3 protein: CASSEWGNEQFF
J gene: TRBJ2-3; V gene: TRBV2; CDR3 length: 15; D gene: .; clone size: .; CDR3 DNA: TGTGCCAGCTATAGTTGGCCCTTACCAACAGATACGCAGTATTTT; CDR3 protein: CASYSWPLPTDTQYF
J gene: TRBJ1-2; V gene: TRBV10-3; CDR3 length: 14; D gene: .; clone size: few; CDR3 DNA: TGTGCCATCTCCACGTCTCCAGATCTCTATGGCTACACCTTC; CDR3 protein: CAISTSPDLYGYTF
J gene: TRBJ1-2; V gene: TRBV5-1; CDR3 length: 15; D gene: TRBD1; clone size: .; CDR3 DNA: TGCGCCAGCAGCCCACAGACAGGGGCATTTGTTGGCTACACCTTC; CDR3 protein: CASSPQTGAFVGYTF
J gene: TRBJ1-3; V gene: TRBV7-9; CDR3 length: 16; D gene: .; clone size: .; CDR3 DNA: TGTGCCAGCAGCTCCGTCTCAGCCCAAATTTTAAACACCATATATTTT; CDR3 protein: CASSSVSAQILNTIYF
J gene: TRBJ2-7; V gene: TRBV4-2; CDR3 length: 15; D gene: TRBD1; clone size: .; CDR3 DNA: TGTGCCAGCAGCCTCCCGGGACAGGGTCTGGGTGAGCAGTACTTC; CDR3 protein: CASSLPGQGLGEQYF
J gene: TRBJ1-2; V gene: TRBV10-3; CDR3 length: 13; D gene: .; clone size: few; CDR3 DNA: TGTGCCATCAGTGACCAGGGTGAGGAGGGCTACACCTTC; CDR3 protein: CAISDQGEEGYTF
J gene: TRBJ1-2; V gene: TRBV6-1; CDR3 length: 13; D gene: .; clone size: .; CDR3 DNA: TGTGCCAGCAAGGGGGGCTTGAACTATGGCTACACCTTC; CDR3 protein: CASKGGLNYGYTF
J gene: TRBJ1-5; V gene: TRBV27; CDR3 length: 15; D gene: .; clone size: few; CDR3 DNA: TGTGCCAGCAGTTTACGGGGGGGGTGGGATCAGCCCCAGCATTTT; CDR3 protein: CASSLRGGWDQPQHF
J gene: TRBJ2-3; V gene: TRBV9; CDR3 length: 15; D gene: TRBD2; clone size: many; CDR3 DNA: TGTGCCAGCAGCGTGAGCGGGAGTAGCACAGATACGCAGTATTTT; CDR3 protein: CASSVSGSSTDTQYF
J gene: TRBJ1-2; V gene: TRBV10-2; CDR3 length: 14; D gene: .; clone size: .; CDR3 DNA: TGCGCCAGCAGTGAGTCGGGGCCGAGCTATGGCTACACCTTC; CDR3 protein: CASSESGPSYGYTF
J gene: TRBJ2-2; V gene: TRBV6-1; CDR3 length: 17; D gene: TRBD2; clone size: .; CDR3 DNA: TGTGCCAGCAGTGAAGAAGAATGGGGGAGGGTCACCGGGGAGCTGTTTTTT; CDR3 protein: CASSEEEWGRVTGELFF
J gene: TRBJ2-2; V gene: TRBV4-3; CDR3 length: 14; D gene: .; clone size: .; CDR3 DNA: TGCGCCAGCACCCCGGGACTGAACACCGGGGAGCTGTTTTTT; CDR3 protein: CASTPGLNTGELFF
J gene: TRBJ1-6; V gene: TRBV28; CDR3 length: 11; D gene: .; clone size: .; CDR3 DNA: TGTGCCAGCAGCAGGGGTGAACCCCTCCACTTT; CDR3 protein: CASSRGEPLHF
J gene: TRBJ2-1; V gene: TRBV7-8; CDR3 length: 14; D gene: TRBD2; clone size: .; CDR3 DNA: TGTGCCAGCAGCTCCGGACTAGTTTACAATGAGCAGTTCTTC; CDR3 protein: CASSSGLVYNEQFF
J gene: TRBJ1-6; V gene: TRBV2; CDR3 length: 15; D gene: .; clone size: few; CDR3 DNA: TGTGCCAGCAGTGACAATTTGGGGGATAATTCACCCCTCCACTTT; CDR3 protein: CASSDNLGDNSPLHF
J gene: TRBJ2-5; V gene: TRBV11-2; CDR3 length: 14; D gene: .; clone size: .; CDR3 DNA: TGTGCCAGCAGCTTAGTGGGCGGTCAAGAGACCCAGTACTTC; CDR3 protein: CASSLVGGQETQYF
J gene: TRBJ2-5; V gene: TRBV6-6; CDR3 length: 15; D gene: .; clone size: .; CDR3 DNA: TGTGCCAGCAGTTATTGGGAGAGGGGCCAAGAGACCCAGTACTTC; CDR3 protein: CASSYWERGQETQYF
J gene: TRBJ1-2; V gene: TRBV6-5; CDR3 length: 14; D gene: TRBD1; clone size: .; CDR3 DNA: TGTGCCAGCAGTTACCAGGGGGGAGACCTTGCCTACACCTTC; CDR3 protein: CASSYQGGDLAYTF
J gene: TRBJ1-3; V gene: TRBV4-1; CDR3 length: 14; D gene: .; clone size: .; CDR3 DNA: TGCGCCAGCAGCCAAGTCTCGGGGGGAAACACCATATATTTT; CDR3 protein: CASSQVSGGNTIYF
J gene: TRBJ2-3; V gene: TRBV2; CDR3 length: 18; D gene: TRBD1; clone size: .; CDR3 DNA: TGTGCCAGCAGTGAAGAGGGGTCGGGGACAGCCCGCACAGATACGCAGTATTTT; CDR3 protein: CASSEEGSGTARTDTQYF
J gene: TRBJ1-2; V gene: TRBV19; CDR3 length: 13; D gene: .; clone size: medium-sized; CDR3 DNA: TGTGCCAGTAGAAGGACAGCCGACTATGGCTACACCTTC; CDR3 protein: CASRRTADYGYTF
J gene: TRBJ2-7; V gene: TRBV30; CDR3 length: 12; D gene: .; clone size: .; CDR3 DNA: TGTGCCTGGGCCCCGGGCCCTTACGAGCAGTACTTC; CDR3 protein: CAWAPGPYEQYF
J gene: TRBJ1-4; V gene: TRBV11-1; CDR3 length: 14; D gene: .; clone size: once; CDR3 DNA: TGTGCCAGCAGCTTGAACACGCCCCGGGAAAAACTGTTTTTT; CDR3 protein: CASSLNTPREKLFF
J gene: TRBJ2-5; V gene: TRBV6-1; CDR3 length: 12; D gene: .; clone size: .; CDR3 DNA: TGTGCCAGCATGCATAGTCAAGAGACCCAGTACTTC; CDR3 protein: CASMHSQETQYF
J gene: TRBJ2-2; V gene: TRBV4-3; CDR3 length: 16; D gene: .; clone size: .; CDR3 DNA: TGCGCCAGCAGCCAAGATAGGACAGAGTACACCGGGGAGCTGTTTTTT; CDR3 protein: CASSQDRTEYTGELFF
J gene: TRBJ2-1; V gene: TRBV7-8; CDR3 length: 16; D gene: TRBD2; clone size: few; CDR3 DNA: TGTGCCAGCAGCCCTATCCCGGGAGGCCCACACAATGAGCAGTTCTTC; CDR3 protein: CASSPIPGGPHNEQFF
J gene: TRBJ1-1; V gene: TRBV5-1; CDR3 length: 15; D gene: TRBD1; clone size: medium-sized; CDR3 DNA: TGCGCCAGCAGCTGGGGACAGGGCATGAACACTGAAGCTTTCTTT; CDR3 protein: CASSWGQGMNTEAFF